This T cell receptor beta chain is drawn from a study of metastatic and nonmetastatic thyroid tumors. Background on the study: Samples came from malignant and benign thyroid patients, and repertoires were compared across blood and tumor or nodule tissue. Notes on the study in general: Reports indicated that malignant thyroid tumors showed significantly higher TCR beta diversity than benign nodules did, in blood and tumor.

In the study's own analysis: A papillary thyroid cancer distant-metastasis classifier was built from CDR3 differences across clinicopathological groups. TCRdb re-clonotyped the PCR reads via MiXCR. TCRdb, not the original authors, processed these V and J calls. This table holds 30,000 to 40,000 clones, 35% to 45% found once. Ahead of thyroid surgery, no patient had received treatment of any kind. This CDR3 is 12 amino acids long. V was pared by 1 base and J by 6 bases, with 7 bases between. The germline V gene encodes CDR1 SGHAT and CDR2 FQNNGV. This clone is termed medium-sized. The antigen is not known.

Material: tumor tissue. The chain is built from TRBV11-2 and TRBJ2-7; D is unresolved. This clonotype originated in a female donor with papillary thyroid cancer or a benign thyroid nodule (not recorded which). Some clones in this sample may be carry-over from other donors' samples. CDR3 coding DNA: TGTGCCAGCAGCTTAGGAAGGGTCGAGCAGTACTTC. Translated, it gives CASSLGRVEQYF.